The 30 T cell receptor beta chains listed next were all sequenced from one sample in a study of OX40 agonist ivuxolimab in advanced cancers. Repertoires were generated with immunoSEQ multiplex PCR, while TCRdb's copy carries only in-frame clones and drops some. The table lists about 80,000 clones, roughly nine tenths of them singletons, with approximately 4.8% in the top ten. The material was CD4+ or CD8+ T cells sorted from blood, obtained in a trial of the OX40 agonist ivuxolimab. Receptor source: an adult with an advanced solid tumor such as melanoma, head and neck, liver or kidney cancer.

This clone was seen just once. CDR3 residues: CASSLGAGGPDTQYF. CDR3 DNA: TGCGCCAGCAGCTTGGGGGCAGGGGGCCCAGATACGCAGTATTTT. The rearrangement links TRBV5-1 to TRBJ2-3, with TRBD1 matching 8 bases. V shed 0 bases and J 4 bases; nucleotides not matched to a gene: 4. Germline V gives CDR1 SGHRS, CDR2 YFSETQ. This CDR3 has 15 amino acids.

In its sample, this clone was seen once. The chain couples TRBV14 to TRBJ1-3, with a weak D call TRBD1 (5 bases). Germline-derived CDR1 and CDR2 are SGHDN and FVKESK. This CDR3 region has 13 residues. V was clipped by 8 bases and J by 4 bases, with 12 bases between them. DNA for the CDR3: TGTGCCAGCCACCCGGGACGAGGAAACACCATATATTTT. This sequence encodes CASHPGRGNTIYF. Full variable domain (rest looked up from reference TRBV14 and TRBJ1-3): EAGVTQFPSHSVIEKGQTVTLRCDPISGHDNLYWYRRVMGKEIKFLLHFVKESKQDESGMPNNRFLAERTGGTYSTLKVQPAELEDSGVYFCASHPGRGNTIYFGEGSWLTVV.

This clone has only a few counts. The rearrangement links TRBV18 to TRBJ1-1, with a possible D match to TRBD1 (5 bases). The CDR3 has 15 residues. V was clipped by 3 bases and J by 3 bases, with 14 bases between them. CDR1 KGHSH and CDR2 LQKENI come from the germline V gene. For the CDR3, the DNA is TGTGCCAGCTCACCCCGGGGGAGTATGGACACTGAAGCTTTCTTT. Translating gives CASSPRGSMDTEAFF. The full variable domain, in which reference TRBV18 and TRBJ1-1 provide the parts outside the CDR3, is NAGVMQNPRHLVRRRGQEARLRCSPMKGHSHVYWYRQLPEEGLKFMVYLQKENIIDESGMPKERFSAEFPKEGPSILRIQQVVRGDSAAYFCASSPRGSMDTEAFFGQGTRLTVV.

Concerning this clone itself: At one boundary the junction diverges from the germline segment, which might be a read error. Within the sample, other DNA sequences also encode this same CDR3. The gene calls are TRBV4-2 and TRBJ1-2; D not certain. This CDR3 is built from 13 residues. The germline CDR1 and CDR2 sequences are LGHNA and YNFKEQ. CDR3 DNA: TGTGCCAGTAGCCCCCTGGACAACTATGGCTACACCTTC. Translated, it gives CASSPLDNYGYTF.

The chain uses TRBV18 and TRBJ2-7; TRBD1 matches at 8 bases. Germline V lookup: CDR1 KGHSH, CDR2 LQKENI. This CDR3 region has 13 residues. The V gene end was trimmed by 4 bases and the J gene end by 5 bases; junction bases not matched to a gene: 4. CDR3 nucleotides: TGTGCCAGCTCACTGGACAGGGTTAACGAGCAGTACTTC. Amino acids: CASSLDRVNEQYF.

Here the CDR3 reads CASSPLQAPDGYTF. DNA of the CDR3: TGTGCCAGCTCACCACTCCAGGCGCCCGATGGCTACACCTTC. This sequence joins TRBV18 and TRBJ1-2, with D uncertain. With 1 base removed from V and 6 bases from J, the gap between germline ends came to 12 bases. Germline CDR1 is KGHSH and CDR2 is LQKENI. This CDR3 is 14 amino acids long.

To note about this clone: In the same sample, other DNA sequences code for this CDR3. The chain couples TRBV28 to TRBJ2-7; D might be TRBD2 (6 bases). The ends were cut back, 3 bases at V and 5 bases at J, with 11 bases in the middle. The CDR3 runs 13 residues. CDR1 and CDR2 (germline): MDHEN, SYDVKM. The CDR3 here is CASSLEGRHEQYF. The CDR3 DNA reads TGTGCCAGCAGTTTGGAGGGACGCCACGAGCAGTACTTC.

This clone was observed once. The V and J genes are TRBV15 and TRBJ2-1; TRBD1 aligns across 9 bases. Germline loops: CDR1 LNHNV, CDR2 YYDKDF (reference sequence). The CDR3 has 15 amino acids. The V segment lost 5 bases and the J segment 4 bases; nucleotides outside the gene matches: 6. The CDR3 DNA reads as TGTGCCACCAGCTCCGGGACAGGGATTTACAATGAGCAGTTCTTC. Translation: CATSSGTGIYNEQFF.

V is TRBV5-3 and J is TRBJ2-5; 9 bases match TRBD1. TRBV5-3 falls under the ORF class, with uncertain function. This CDR3 is 16 amino acids long. The junction had 12 bases not matched to a gene; V was cut back by 3 bases and J by 6 bases. This CDR3 is CARSCDFGQGIKTQYF. The CDR3 region has the DNA TGTGCCAGAAGCTGCGACTTCGGACAGGGGATAAAGACCCAGTACTTC.

There are a few counts of this clone. J is TRBJ2-3 and V is TRBV11-3; no definite D call. Germline CDR1 is SGHNT and CDR2 is YENEEA. This CDR3 region has 14 residues. The ends were cut back, 4 bases at V and 2 bases at J, with 10 bases in the middle. CDR3 coding DNA: TGTGCCAGCAGCTCGGACGGACCCACAGATACGCAGTATTTT. This gives the protein CASSSDGPTDTQYF.

This sequence joins TRBV6-6 and TRBJ2-1; no reliable D call. This CDR3 is 14 amino acids long. V was clipped by 6 bases and J by 4 bases, with 13 bases between them. Per the germline V gene, CDR1 is MNHNY and CDR2 is SVGAGI (reference sequence). CDR3 sequence: CASSLPPLYNEQFF. CDR3 nucleotide sequence: TGTGCCAGCAGCCTTCCGCCCTTATACAATGAGCAGTTCTTC.

The chain combines TRBV7-3 with TRBJ1-1; possible D gene TRBD1, 5 bases. The CDR3 runs to 12 residues. V was cut by 5 bases and J by 11 bases, with 15 bases left in between. The germline CDR1 and CDR2 sequences are SGHTA and FQGTGA. CDR3 region: CASSPGTGRAFF. The CDR3 DNA reads TGTGCCAGCAGCCCCGGAACAGGACGTGCTTTCTTT.

The V gene is TRBV9, the J gene TRBJ2-7; 14 bases fit TRBD2. Germline V gene sequence: CDR1 SGDLS, CDR2 YYNGEE. The ends lost 0 bases at V and 6 bases at J; junction bases unmatched: 2. The CDR3 runs 15 residues. The CDR3 region is CASSVGGLAGGEQYF. The CDR3 bases are TGTGCCAGCAGCGTAGGAGGACTAGCGGGAGGCGAGCAGTACTTC. The variable domain in full, completed from reference TRBV9 and TRBJ2-7, reads DSGVTQTPKHLITATGQRVTLRCSPRSGDLSVYWYQQSLDQGLQFLIQYYNGEERAKGNILERFSAQQFPDLHSELNLSSLELGDSALYFCASSVGGLAGGEQYFGPGTRLTVT.

This chain links TRBV4-2 with TRBJ1-5; D ambiguous. This CDR3 is 16 amino acids long. Per the germline V gene, CDR1 is LGHNA and CDR2 is YNFKEQ. Trimming took off 0 bases at V and 0 bases at J, with 9 bases between the two ends. CDR3 region: CASSQEGRDSNQPQHF. CDR3 in DNA: TGTGCCAGCAGCCAAGAAGGCAGAGATAGCAATCAGCCCCAGCATTTT.

The CDR3 here is CASSQDSTSGRKVGLETQYF. CDR3 nucleotide sequence: TGTGCCAGCAGCCAAGATTCGACTAGCGGGAGGAAGGTCGGGTTGGAGACCCAGTACTTC. The J gene is TRBJ2-5, the V gene TRBV14; 13 bases map to TRBD2. V shed 0 bases and J 5 bases; nucleotides not matched to a gene: 15. The CDR3 runs to 20 residues. Germline CDR1 SGHDN, CDR2 FVKESK.

The chain couples TRBV19 to TRBJ1-1; D is ambiguous. Germline CDR1 LNHDA, CDR2 SQIVND (reference sequence). The CDR3 consists of 14 residues. V was trimmed by 7 bases and J by 3 bases, leaving 15 bases between them. CDR3 DNA sequence: TGTGCCAGTAAGGGTGGCGGTGTGGACACTGAAGCTTTCTTT. This codes for CASKGGGVDTEAFF.

Turning to this clone: Other DNA variants within this sample encode the same CDR3. V usage is TRBV7-9 and J usage is TRBJ2-2; D call uncertain. The germline CDR1 and CDR2 sequences are SEHNR and FQNEAQ (reference sequence). The V end was cut by 5 bases, the J end by 2 bases, with 3 bases between. The CDR3 is 12 amino acids. The CDR3 loop is CASSINTGELFF. The CDR3 region has the DNA TGTGCCAGCAGCATTAACACCGGGGAGCTGTTTTTT.

The rearrangement joins TRBV15 to TRBJ2-6; no clear D. V gave up 0 bases and J gave up 4 bases, with 13 bases separating them. Germline V gene sequence: CDR1 LNHNV, CDR2 YYDKDF (reference sequence). The CDR3 contains 17 residues. This CDR3 is CATSRELVAPGANVLTF. The CDR3 coding sequence is TGTGCCACCAGCAGAGAGCTGGTGGCGCCAGGGGCCAACGTCCTGACTTTC. The full variable domain, its missing parts supplied by reference TRBV15 and TRBJ2-6, is DAMVIQNPRYQVTQFGKPVTLSCSQTLNHNVMYWYQQKSSQAPKLLFHYYDKDFNNEADTPDNFQSRRPNTSFCFLDIRSPGLGDTAMYLCATSRELVAPGANVLTFGAGSRLTVL.

This chain links TRBV28 with TRBJ2-2; D remains unclear. V lost 2 bases, J lost 6 bases, and 19 bases lay in between. This CDR3 region has 17 residues. The germline CDR1 and CDR2 sequences are MDHEN and SYDVKM. The CDR3 loop reads CASSLDVGNGLAGELFF. The CDR3 region has the DNA TGTGCCAGCAGTTTAGATGTGGGCAACGGCTTGGCCGGGGAGCTGTTTTTT.

V and J are TRBV7-3 and TRBJ2-7; TRBD2 aligns across 9 bases. Germline trimming cut 2 bases from V and 2 bases from J; bases unmatched to any gene: 4. Germline V gene sequence: CDR1 SGHTA, CDR2 FQGTGA. The CDR3 has 15 amino acids. The CDR3 sequence is CASSLGAGGPYEQYF. In nucleotides, the CDR3 is TGTGCCAGCAGCTTAGGCGCGGGAGGGCCCTACGAGCAGTACTTC.

The V gene is TRBV10-2, the J gene TRBJ1-5, with D perhaps matching TRBD1 (5 bases). In germline, CDR1 is WSHSY, CDR2 SAAADI. V dropped 6 bases and J dropped 4 bases, with 13 bases sitting between them. The CDR3 is made up of 14 amino acids. The CDR3 reads CASSASGVNQPQHF. CDR3 sequence (DNA): TGCGCCAGCAGCGCCTCGGGGGTGAATCAGCCCCAGCATTTT.

This chain joins TRBV9 and TRBJ2-7; 10 bases fit TRBD2. V was pared by 4 bases and J by 3 bases, with 7 bases of the junction left unmatched. CDR3 length: 15 amino acids. Per the germline V gene, CDR1 is SGDLS and CDR2 is YYNGEE. The CDR3 DNA sequence: TGTGCCAGCAGCCCCCGGACTAGCGGAGGCTACGAGCAGTACTTC. It encodes CASSPRTSGGYEQYF.

This clone occurred once. The rearrangement joins TRBV5-1 to TRBJ1-6; possible D gene TRBD1, 5 bases. The CDR3 is made up of 14 amino acids. The V end lost 4 bases, the J end lost 2 bases, and 7 bases lay between the germline ends. Per the germline V gene, CDR1 is SGHRS and CDR2 is YFSETQ. CDR3 sequence (DNA): TGCGCCAGCAGCATGGGACCCTATAATTCACCCCTCCACTTT. Amino acid sequence: CASSMGPYNSPLHF. Full variable domain (remainder filled in from reference TRBV5-1 and TRBJ1-6): KAGVTQTPRYLIKTRGQQVTLSCSPISGHRSVSWYQQTPGQGLQFLFEYFSETQRNKGNFPGRFSGRQFSNSRSEMNVSTLELGDSALYLCASSMGPYNSPLHFGNGTRLTVT.

This rearrangement joins TRBV27 to TRBJ1-5; D may be TRBD1 (5 bases). The CDR3 extends over 15 amino acids. Trimming cost V 4 bases and J 1 base, with 11 bases left between them. The germline gives CDR1 MNHEY, CDR2 SMNVEV (reference sequence). CDR3 nucleotide sequence: TGTGCCAGCAGTTCGCAGGGAGTAAGCAATCAGCCCCAGCATTTT. This sequence encodes CASSSQGVSNQPQHF.

This chain links TRBV28 with TRBJ2-2, with 7 bases that match TRBD2. The V segment lost 2 bases and the J segment 11 bases; nucleotides outside the gene matches: 20. CDR1 is MDHEN, CDR2 SYDVKM, per germline. The CDR3 loop spans 18 amino acids. In nucleotides, the CDR3 is TGTGCCAGCAGTTTAGTGGGGGTGGGGACTACGACTTTCGGAGAGCTGTTTTTT. Translation gives CASSLVGVGTTTFGELFF.

This clone was detected once. The chain is built from TRBV23-1 and TRBJ2-1; perhaps TRBD2 as D (5 bases). TRBV23-1 falls under the ORF class, with uncertain function. The CDR3 totals 15 residues. The ends were cut back, 7 bases at V and 0 bases at J, with 13 bases in the middle. The CDR3 here is CASTRTFSSYNEQFF. The CDR3 DNA reads as TGCGCCAGCACTAGGACTTTTAGCTCCTACAATGAGCAGTTCTTC.

This chain connects TRBV27 to TRBJ2-2; maybe TRBD1 (6 bases). The CDR3 covers 20 residues. Trimming removed 0 bases at V and 6 bases at J, with 26 bases between. From germline, CDR1 is MNHEY and CDR2 SMNVEV (reference sequence). Here the CDR3 reads CASSLSMLWLTDRKSGELFF. The CDR3 nucleotides are TGTGCCAGCAGTTTATCCATGCTTTGGTTAACGGACAGAAAGTCCGGGGAGCTGTTTTTT.

This clone was detected once. The chain joins TRBV5-1 to TRBJ2-5; D not resolved. The germline gives CDR1 SGHRS, CDR2 YFSETQ. The CDR3 has 11 amino acids. V lost 4 bases, J lost 1 base, and 2 bases lay in between. This CDR3 is CASSRQETQYF. The CDR3 bases are TGCGCCAGCAGCCGCCAAGAGACCCAGTACTTC.

The rearrangement joins TRBV19 to TRBJ2-1; tentatively, D is TRBD2 (7 bases). Germline CDR1 and CDR2: LNHDA and SQIVND (reference sequence). The length of the CDR3 is 12 residues. V gave up 8 bases and J gave up 7 bases, with 12 bases separating them. The CDR3 DNA is TGTGCCAGTGGGGGGAGGGGGAATGAGCAGTTCTTC. Translation: CASGGRGNEQFF.

This clone occurred a few times. The CDR3 nucleotides are TGTGCCAGCTCACCGGCTAGCGGGAGCAATGAGCAGTTCTTC. It is translated as CASSPASGSNEQFF. This chain links TRBV18 with TRBJ2-1; TRBD2 matches 10 bases. The CDR3 sequence is 14 residues long. Germline V lookup: CDR1 KGHSH, CDR2 LQKENI. Trimming cost V 3 bases and J 6 bases; bases outside gene matches: 2.